This T cell receptor beta chain was retrieved from a study of blood T cell repertoires in COVID-19. Two negative PCRs, clearance, or symptom resolution characterized the recovered Cohort 3 donors. This CDR3 has 15 amino acids. The ends lost 3 bases at V and 5 bases at J; junction bases unmatched: 6. CDR1 is SGHTA, CDR2 FQGNSA, per germline. The table came from immunoSEQ multiplex PCR; TCRdb's copy has only in-frame clones and leaves some out. The sample includes about 250,000 clones, 75% to 90% of them seen just once. Sequenced sample: PBMCs or T cells enriched from blood (not recorded which). V and J are TRBV7-2 and TRBJ2-2; 7 nucleotides align to TRBD2. This clonotype originated in a woman between 18 and 29 years old who had recovered from COVID-19. The CDR3 here is CASSFTSGATGELFF. The DNA of the CDR3 is TGTGCCAGCAGCTTTACCAGCGGGGCGACCGGGGAGCTGTTTTTT.